This T cell receptor (beta chain) was sequenced in a study of T cells in Graves' hyperthyroidism and ophthalmopathy. Across the study: Blood was drawn when the patient was first diagnosed and still untreated.

Germline V gene lookup returns CDR1 SGHAT and CDR2 FQNNGV. The CDR3 contains 11 residues when both ends are counted. Graves' hyperthyroidism was deemed stable absent ophthalmopathy progression within 18 months. The source of the PBMCs was about 10 ml of fresh peripheral blood. Findings of the study overall: Among thyroid clonotypes expanded above 0.001, most also appeared in blood.

RNA transcripts yielded amplified TCR beta CDR3 regions. RT-PCR in the first round (using the HTBI primer set) targeted the TCR CDR3. TCRdb reprocessed the multiplex PCR reads via MiXCR and lists one record per CDR3 protein. The sample holds approximately 870,000 distinct CDR3 sequences; about 38% are singletons and the top ten take 7.5% to 9.5%. This clonotype was counted once. Its matching antigen is unknown. This likely comes from a read error, as the CDR3 has no conserved phenylalanine or tryptophan at its end. No DNA is shown, since the ends of the CDR3 on it are uncertain; the CDR3 is the one TCRdb lists.

J is TRBJ1-2 and V is TRBV11-2. This clonotype was obtained from a man younger than 35 with Graves' hyperthyroidism. What was sequenced was blood. The CDR3 reads CASSLDSGATY.